The 22 T cell receptor beta chains below were found in one sample sequenced in a study of cytomegalovirus exposure and HLA in healthy donors. The PCR had 60 Vbeta and 13 Jbeta primers. Profiling relied on immunoSEQ multiplex PCR, and the TCRdb table lists in-frame clones only, not all of them. The data show around 150,000 clones, with roughly 75% seen just once and around 4.7% held by the top ten. The specimen sequenced was PBMCs. All receptors come from a male donor in good health and CMV-seronegative.

The chain uses TRBV5-1 and TRBJ2-2; possible D gene TRBD1, 7 bases. Germline-derived CDR1 and CDR2 are SGHRS and YFSETQ. The CDR3 loop spans 16 amino acids. Trimming removed 4 bases at V and 7 bases at J, with 20 bases between. The CDR3 loop reads CASSPRGGGVVGELFF. DNA of the CDR3: TGCGCCAGCAGCCCCCGCGGAGGGGGCGTAGTCGGGGAGCTGTTTTTT.

This chain uses TRBV4-1 with TRBJ2-3, with D perhaps TRBD1 (5 bases). The CDR3 is made up of 13 amino acids. Trimming removed 4 bases at V and 2 bases at J, with 7 bases between. CDR1 and CDR2 from the germline V gene are MGHRA and YSYEKL. The CDR3 reads CASSPTATDTQYF. Written as DNA, the CDR3 is TGCGCCAGCAGCCCGACAGCCACAGATACGCAGTATTTT.

V usage is TRBV2 and J usage is TRBJ1-4; D is unresolved. This CDR3 has 12 amino acids. Germline assignment: CDR1 SNHLY and CDR2 FYNNEI. V shed 7 bases and J shed 8 bases, with 11 bases lying between them. CDR3 residues: CASTAGREKLFF. The CDR3 DNA reads as TGTGCCAGCACCGCGGGTCGAGAAAAACTGTTTTTT.

V usage is TRBV7-9 and J usage is TRBJ2-5; D may be TRBD1 (5 bases). The CDR3 has 15 residues. The germline CDR1 and CDR2 sequences are SEHNR and FQNEAQ (reference sequence). Trimming took off 1 base at V and 7 bases at J, with 16 bases between the two ends. CDR3 amino acids: CASSLGGLDEGTQYF. The DNA for the CDR3 is TGTGCCAGCAGCTTAGGGGGCCTAGACGAAGGGACCCAGTACTTC.

The CDR3: CASSSIIAGGAGANVLTF. As DNA, the CDR3 is TGTGCCAGCAGCTCCATCATAGCGGGGGGGGCTGGGGCCAACGTCCTGACTTTC. The V gene is TRBV7-6, the J gene TRBJ2-6, with TRBD2 matching over 11 bases. The CDR3 sequence is 18 residues long. The V gene end was trimmed by 4 bases and the J gene end by 2 bases; junction bases not matched to a gene: 7. Germline V gene lookup returns CDR1 SGHVS and CDR2 FNYEAQ. Drawing the rest from reference TRBV7-6 and TRBJ2-6, the complete variable domain is GAGVSQSPRYKVTKRGQDVALRCDPISGHVSLYWYRQALGQGPEFLTYFNYEAQQDKSGLPNDRFSAERPEGSISTLTIQRTEQRDSAMYRCASSSIIAGGAGANVLTFGAGSRLTVL.

The genes are TRBV4-3 and TRBJ2-5; the D gene is possibly TRBD2 (5 bases). The CDR3 totals 14 residues. Trimming cost V 3 bases and J 9 bases, with 17 bases left between them. The germline gives CDR1 LGHNA, CDR2 YSLEER. Here the CDR3 DNA reads TGCGCCAGCAGCCATAGGCCGGATACGGAGGCCCAGTACTTC. Its protein is CASSHRPDTEAQYF.

The rearrangement joins TRBV4-1 to TRBJ1-1; no reliable D call. The CDR3 covers 14 residues. Germline CDR1 reads MGHRA; CDR2 reads YSYEKL. The V end lost 0 bases, the J end lost 0 bases, and 5 bases lay between the germline ends. The CDR3 nucleotides are TGCGCCAGCAGCCAAGATCTAGTGAACACTGAAGCTTTCTTT. Residues: CASSQDLVNTEAFF.

The chain combines TRBV7-9 with TRBJ1-2; 10 nucleotides match TRBD1. The CDR3 has 15 residues. The germline gives CDR1 SEHNR, CDR2 FQNEAQ (reference sequence). The V and J ends lost 2 bases and 7 bases, in that order; junction bases with no gene match: 7. Written as DNA, the CDR3 is TGTGCCAGCAGCTTACGGACAGGGGGAATACCTGGCTACACCTTC. Amino acids: CASSLRTGGIPGYTF.

The rearrangement joins TRBV18 to TRBJ1-4; 8 bases align to TRBD1. Unmatched junction bases numbered 9, after V lost 3 bases and J lost 6 bases. CDR1 and CDR2 from the germline V gene are KGHSH and LQKENI. This CDR3 has 16 amino acids. The CDR3 reads CASSPRGPDSDEKLFF. CDR3 bases: TGTGCCAGCTCACCCAGGGGGCCTGATAGCGATGAAAAACTGTTTTTT.

The chain links TRBV19 to TRBJ2-7, with 7 bases lining up with TRBD1. After removal of 8 bases from V and 4 bases from J, the junction contained 8 bases not matched to a gene. The CDR3 is 13 amino acids. Germline V gene lookup returns CDR1 LNHDA and CDR2 SQIVND (reference sequence). The CDR3 DNA follows: TGTGCCAGTGGCCCGGGACAGTTATACGAGCAGTACTTC. It translates to CASGPGQLYEQYF.

Details on this clone: The junction and the germline gene differ at one end; a read error may be behind it. The chain joins TRBV7-9 to TRBJ1-1, with D unresolved. The CDR3 length is 15 residues. Germline assignment: CDR1 SEHNR and CDR2 FQNEAQ (reference sequence). CDR3 protein: CSSSLVSSRNTEAFF. The CDR3 DNA sequence: TGTTCCAGCAGCTTAGTTAGCAGCCGGAACACTGAAGCTTTCTTT.

The V and J genes are TRBV6-5 and TRBJ1-2; no definite D call. Trimming left V 5 bases short and J 5 bases short, with 6 bases between. This CDR3 has 11 residues. The germline gives CDR1 MNHEY, CDR2 SVGAGI. CDR3 protein: CASSPGYGYTF. CDR3 coding DNA: TGTGCCAGCAGTCCCGGTTATGGCTACACCTTC.

This clone occurred a few times. This same CDR3 is encoded by further DNA sequences in the sample. V is TRBV5-1 and J is TRBJ2-1; 8 bases map to TRBD2. Germline CDR1 is SGHRS and CDR2 is YFSETQ. The CDR3 runs to 14 residues. The J segment lost 4 bases and the V segment lost 0 bases, leaving 0 bases of the junction unmatched. CDR3 in amino acids: CASSLGGGYNEQFF. CDR3 nucleotides: TGCGCCAGCAGCTTGGGCGGGGGGTACAATGAGCAGTTCTTC.

The V call is TRBV27, the J call TRBJ1-5; a possible D gene is TRBD1 (6 bases). Germline V lookup: CDR1 MNHEY, CDR2 SMNVEV (reference sequence). The CDR3 sequence is 15 residues long. V lost 5 bases to trimming and J lost 2 bases, with 13 bases between them. This CDR3 is CASSPQGMGNQPQHF. CDR3 coding DNA: TGTGCCAGCAGTCCGCAGGGGATGGGCAATCAGCCCCAGCATTTT.

The chain combines TRBV27 with TRBJ1-3; D is unresolved. In germline, CDR1 is MNHEY, CDR2 SMNVEV (reference sequence). The CDR3 runs to 14 residues. The V gene lost 5 bases and the J gene lost 4 bases, with 12 bases spanning the gap. CDR3 in DNA: TGTGCCAGCAGTCCTACCGGGAGGGGAAACACCATATATTTT. It is translated as CASSPTGRGNTIYF.

The CDR3, as DNA: TGTGCCAGCGGTGGCGGCTCCTACGAGCAGTACTTC. Translating gives CASGGGSYEQYF. The chain joins TRBV7-9 to TRBJ2-7; the D is unclear. The germline V and J ends were trimmed by 8 bases and 0 bases, with 8 bases remaining between them. Per germline, CDR1 SEHNR and CDR2 FQNEAQ (reference sequence). The CDR3 runs 12 residues. The variable domain in full, with the rest retrieved from reference TRBV7-9 and TRBJ2-7, is DTGVSQNPRHKITKRGQNVTFRCDPISEHNRLYWYRQTLGQGPEFLTYFQNEAQLEKSRLLSDRFSAERPKGSFSTLEIQRTEQGDSAMYLCASGGGSYEQYFGPGTRLTVT.

V gene TRBV7-3 combines with J gene TRBJ2-5, with 11 bases identical to TRBD2. The V gene end was trimmed by 3 bases and the J gene end by 3 bases; junction bases not matched to a gene: 3. In germline, CDR1 is SGHTA, CDR2 FQGTGA. The CDR3 consists of 15 residues. Here the CDR3 DNA reads TGTGCCAGCAGCTTCCGTAGCGGGAGGGAAGAGACCCAGTACTTC. It encodes CASSFRSGREETQYF.

This clone was observed a handful of times. CDR3 amino acids: CACSRDREQYF. As DNA, the CDR3 is TGTGCCTGCAGCCGGGATCGCGAGCAGTACTTC. This sequence joins TRBV30 and TRBJ2-7, with TRBD2 as a possible D gene (5 bases). Germline V gene lookup returns CDR1 GTSNPN and CDR2 SVGIG (reference sequence). V was pared by 6 bases and J by 6 bases, with 12 bases between. The CDR3 sequence is 11 residues long. Combining the CDR3 with reference TRBV30 and TRBJ2-7 gives the whole variable domain SQTIHQWPATLVQPVGSPLSLECTVEGTSNPNLYWYRQAAGRGLQLLFYSVGIGQISSEVPQNLSASRPQDRQFILSSKKLLLSDSGFYLCACSRDREQYFGPGTRLTVT.

The genes are TRBV6-5 and TRBJ1-4, with TRBD1 as a possible D gene (5 bases). CDR3 length: 13 amino acids. Germline V gives CDR1 MNHEY, CDR2 SVGAGI. Trimming took off 5 bases at V and 7 bases at J, with 11 bases between the two ends. This chain's CDR3 is CASSEGRAEKLFF. CDR3 DNA: TGTGCCAGCAGTGAAGGCAGGGCTGAAAAACTGTTTTTT.

The J gene is TRBJ2-2, the V gene TRBV5-1; TRBD2 matches at 9 bases. The CDR3 is 17 amino acids. CDR1 is SGHRS, CDR2 YFSETQ, per germline. The V gene end was trimmed by 0 bases and the J gene end by 4 bases; junction bases not matched to a gene: 7. CDR3 sequence reads: CASSLGLAVPGTGELFF. In DNA form, the CDR3 reads TGCGCCAGCAGCTTGGGACTAGCGGTCCCGGGCACCGGGGAGCTGTTTTTT.

The rearrangement joins TRBV14 to TRBJ2-1, with TRBD2 matching 7 bases. The CDR3 sequence is 16 residues long. In germline, CDR1 is SGHDN, CDR2 FVKESK. V dropped 1 base and J dropped 2; count of bases not matched to a gene: 5. The CDR3 reads CASSQVGLAAYNEQFF. In DNA, the CDR3 is TGTGCCAGCAGCCAAGTCGGGCTAGCGGCCTACAATGAGCAGTTCTTC.

This clone was detected a few times. The rearrangement links TRBV7-9 to TRBJ1-4; TRBD1 is a possible D gene (5 bases). CDR3 size: 13 residues. Germline V gene sequence: CDR1 SEHNR, CDR2 FQNEAQ (reference sequence). Trimming pared 5 bases from V and 7 bases from J, leaving 11 bases between. This CDR3 is CASSRPGGEKLFF. The CDR3 DNA reads as TGTGCCAGCAGCCGGCCGGGGGGTGAAAAACTGTTTTTT. Filled out from reference TRBV7-9 and TRBJ1-4, the complete variable domain reads DTGVSQNPRHKITKRGQNVTFRCDPISEHNRLYWYRQTLGQGPEFLTYFQNEAQLEKSRLLSDRFSAERPKGSFSTLEIQRTEQGDSAMYLCASSRPGGEKLFFGSGTQLSVL.